The present T cell receptor (beta chain) was sequenced within a study of Graves' ophthalmopathy and Graves' hyperthyroidism. In the study overall: Sampling took place at initial diagnosis, with peripheral blood obtained before any treatment. Study observations and caveats: Distinction of ophthalmopathy from stable hyperthyroidism by a 13-signature model reached roughly 88% sensitivity and approximately 80% specificity. Detection in blood was also observed for most expanded thyroid clonotypes above 0.001 frequency.

Lactation, pregnancy, uncontrolled infections and other autoimmune diseases were all grounds for excluding patients. Looked up from germline, CDR1 is MNHEY and CDR2 is SVGAGI. The CDR3 is 14 residues long. Trimming took off 6 bases at V and 3 bases at J, with 9 bases between the two ends. TCR beta CDR3 regions were amplified from RNA transcripts. HTBI primers served in a first-round RT-PCR, which a second-round multiplex PCR followed. TCRdb processed the multiplex PCR reads anew with MiXCR; each CDR3 protein has one entry. The data show 600,000 to 950,000 distinct CDR3 sequences, 35% to 50% seen once. Comments on this clonotype: Antigen specificity is unknown.

The TCR comes from an adult man with Graves' ophthalmopathy. The rearrangement links TRBV6-5 to TRBJ2-6; tentative D call: TRBD2 (5 bases). Specimen: peripheral blood. The chain's CDR3 is CASRRTGGANVLTF. The CDR3 DNA sequence: TGTGCCAGCAGACGGACTGGTGGGGCCAACGTCCTGACTTTC.